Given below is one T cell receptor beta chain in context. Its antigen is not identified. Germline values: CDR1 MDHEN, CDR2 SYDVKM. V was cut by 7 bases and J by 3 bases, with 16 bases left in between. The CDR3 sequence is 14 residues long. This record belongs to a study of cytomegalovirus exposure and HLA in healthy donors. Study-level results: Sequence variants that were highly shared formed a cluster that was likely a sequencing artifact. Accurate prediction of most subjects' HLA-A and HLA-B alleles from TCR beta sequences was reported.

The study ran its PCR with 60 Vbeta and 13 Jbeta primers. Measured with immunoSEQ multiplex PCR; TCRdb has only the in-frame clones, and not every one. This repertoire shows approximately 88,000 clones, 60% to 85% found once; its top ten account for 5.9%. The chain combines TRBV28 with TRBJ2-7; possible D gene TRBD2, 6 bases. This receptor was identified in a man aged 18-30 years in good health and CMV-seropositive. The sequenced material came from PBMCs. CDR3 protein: CASNTGLGGYEQYF. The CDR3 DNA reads TGTGCCAGCAATACCGGACTGGGGGGCTACGAGCAGTACTTC.